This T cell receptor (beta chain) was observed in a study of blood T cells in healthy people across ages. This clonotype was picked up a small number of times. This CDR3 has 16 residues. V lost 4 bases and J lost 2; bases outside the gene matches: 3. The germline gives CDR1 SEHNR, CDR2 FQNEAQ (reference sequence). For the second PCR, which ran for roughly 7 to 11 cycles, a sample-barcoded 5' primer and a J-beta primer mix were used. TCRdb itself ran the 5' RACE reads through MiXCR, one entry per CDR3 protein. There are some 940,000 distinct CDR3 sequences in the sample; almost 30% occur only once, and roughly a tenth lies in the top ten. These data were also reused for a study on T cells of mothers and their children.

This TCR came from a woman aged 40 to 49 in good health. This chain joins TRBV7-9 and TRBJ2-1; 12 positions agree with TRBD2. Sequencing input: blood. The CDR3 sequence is CASSWTSGVPYNEQFF. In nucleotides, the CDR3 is TGTGCCAGCAGCTGGACTAGCGGGGTCCCCTACAATGAGCAGTTCTTC.